Sequencing of this T cell receptor beta chain was carried out in a study of blood T cell repertoires in COVID-19. Study details: The study drew acute and convalescent COVID-19 samples from the United States, Italy and Spain. PBMCs, B-cell-depleted T cells, or T cells provided the cDNA or gDNA that made up the material.

The CDR3 totals 15 residues. CDR1 is MRHNA, CDR2 SNTAGT, per germline. Trimming shortened V by 4 bases and J by 4 bases, and 15 bases separated the two germline ends. Profiling relied on immunoSEQ multiplex PCR, and the TCRdb table lists in-frame clones only, not all of them. The sample records roughly 180,000 clones, roughly four fifths being singletons. While infection was still active, Seattle patients were enrolled and then followed longitudinally. This sequence originates from a woman between 35 and 50 years old with COVID-19, enrolled during active disease. This chain uses TRBV6-4 with TRBJ2-3; D is possibly TRBD2 (7 bases). Sequenced material: peripheral blood. CDR3 sequence (DNA): TGTGCCAGCAGTGTAGAGGGGGGGATGTCAGATACGCAGTATTTT. Its protein is CASSVEGGMSDTQYF.